This T cell receptor beta chain comes out of a study of shared clonotypes between healthy human individuals. Looking at the study overall: Plates per donor: three CD4 naive, three CD4 memory, two CD8 naive, one CD8 memory. Overall study results and limits: Naive CD4 clonotypes were shared across a handful of donors at about 5.3%. Unshared clonotypes carried lower generation probabilities than those common to all four donors.

CD8 cells classed as naive were CD45RO-negative and positively selected for CCR7, excluding terminally differentiated effector memory CD45RA+ cells. The donors, all of them Caucasian adults, lived in Nashville, Tennessee. Trimming shortened V by 4 bases and J by 4 bases, and 7 bases separated the two germline ends. Per the germline V gene, CDR1 is MNHEY and CDR2 is SMNVEV (reference sequence). CDR3 length equals 12 residues. To note about this clone: Its cognate antigen is unknown.

Clones were read by immunoSEQ multiplex PCR, and TCRdb kept only the in-frame ones, dropping some. The data contain around 640,000 clones, about 96% of them seen just once; the ten biggest clones take up 0.11%. Sequencing was carried out using naive CD8+ T cells sorted from blood. The TCR comes from a woman aged 25 to 39 in good health. The chain links TRBV27 to TRBJ1-2, with D possibly TRBD1 on 5 matching bases. This CDR3 is CASSSGVYGYTF. In DNA form, the CDR3 reads TGTGCCAGCAGTTCGGGGGTCTATGGCTACACCTTC.